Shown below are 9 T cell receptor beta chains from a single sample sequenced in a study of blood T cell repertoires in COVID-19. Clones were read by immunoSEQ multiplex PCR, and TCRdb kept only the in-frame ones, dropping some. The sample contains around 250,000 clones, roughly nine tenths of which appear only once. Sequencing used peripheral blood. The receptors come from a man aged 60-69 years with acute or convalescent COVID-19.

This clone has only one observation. As DNA, the CDR3 is TGTGCCAGCAGCCAATCGCAGGGACAGGGGACTGAGCAGTACTTC. The encoded protein is CASSQSQGQGTEQYF. V usage is TRBV16 and J usage is TRBJ2-7, with 10 nucleotides matching TRBD1. The CDR3 sequence is 15 residues long. CDR1 is KGHSY, CDR2 FQNENV, per germline. V trimming: 0 bases; J trimming: 7 bases; junction bases outside the gene matches: 6.

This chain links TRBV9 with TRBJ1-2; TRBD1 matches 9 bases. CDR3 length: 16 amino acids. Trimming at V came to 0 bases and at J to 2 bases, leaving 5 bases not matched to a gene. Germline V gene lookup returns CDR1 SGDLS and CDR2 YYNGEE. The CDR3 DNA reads TGTGCCAGCAGCGTAGCTACAGGGGGCAGAAACTATGGCTACACCTTC. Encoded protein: CASSVATGGRNYGYTF. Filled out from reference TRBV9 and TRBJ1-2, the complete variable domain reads DSGVTQTPKHLITATGQRVTLRCSPRSGDLSVYWYQQSLDQGLQFLIQYYNGEERAKGNILERFSAQQFPDLHSELNLSSLELGDSALYFCASSVATGGRNYGYTFGSGTRLTVV.

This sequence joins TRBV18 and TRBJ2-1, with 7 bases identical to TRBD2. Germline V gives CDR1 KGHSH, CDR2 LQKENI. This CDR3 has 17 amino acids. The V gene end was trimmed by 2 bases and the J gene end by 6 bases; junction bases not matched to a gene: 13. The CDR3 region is CASSPRTQAGYVNEQFF. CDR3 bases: TGTGCCAGCTCACCAAGGACACAAGCGGGATACGTCAATGAGCAGTTCTTC. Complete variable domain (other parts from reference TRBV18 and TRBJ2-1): NAGVMQNPRHLVRRRGQEARLRCSPMKGHSHVYWYRQLPEEGLKFMVYLQKENIIDESGMPKERFSAEFPKEGPSILRIQQVVRGDSAAYFCASSPRTQAGYVNEQFFGPGTRLTVL.

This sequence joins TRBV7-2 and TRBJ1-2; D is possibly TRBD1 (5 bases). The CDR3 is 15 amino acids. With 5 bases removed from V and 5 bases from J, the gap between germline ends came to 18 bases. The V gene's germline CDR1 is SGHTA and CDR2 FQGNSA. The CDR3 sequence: CASSVGWGVGYGYTF. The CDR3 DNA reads TGTGCCAGCAGCGTCGGTTGGGGGGTAGGTTATGGCTACACCTTC.

The DNA of the CDR3 is TGTGCCAGCAGTCTACAGGGGGTAGCCAAAAACATTCAGTACTTC. It translates to CASSLQGVAKNIQYF. The chain is built from TRBV6-2 or TRBV6-3 and TRBJ2-4; 8 bases match TRBD1. CDR1 MNHEY and CDR2 SVGEGT come from the germline V gene. The CDR3 is 15 amino acids. Trimming cost V 5 bases and J 0 bases; bases outside gene matches: 3.

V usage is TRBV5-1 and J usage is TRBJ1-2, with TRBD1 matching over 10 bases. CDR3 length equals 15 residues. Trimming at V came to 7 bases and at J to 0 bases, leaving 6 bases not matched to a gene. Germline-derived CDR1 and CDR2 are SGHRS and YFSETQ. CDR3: CASAETGGSNYGYTF. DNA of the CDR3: TGCGCCAGCGCCGAGACAGGGGGCTCTAACTATGGCTACACCTTC. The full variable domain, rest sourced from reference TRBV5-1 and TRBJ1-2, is KAGVTQTPRYLIKTRGQQVTLSCSPISGHRSVSWYQQTPGQGLQFLFEYFSETQRNKGNFPGRFSGRQFSNSRSEMNVSTLELGDSALYLCASAETGGSNYGYTFGSGTRLTVV.

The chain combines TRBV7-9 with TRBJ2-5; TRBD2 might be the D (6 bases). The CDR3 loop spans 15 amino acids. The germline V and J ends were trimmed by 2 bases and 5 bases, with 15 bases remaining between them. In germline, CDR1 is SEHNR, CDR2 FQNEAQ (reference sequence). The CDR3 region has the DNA TGTGCCAGCAGCTTACCCTCGGGACTGACTGAGACCCAGTACTTC. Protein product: CASSLPSGLTETQYF.

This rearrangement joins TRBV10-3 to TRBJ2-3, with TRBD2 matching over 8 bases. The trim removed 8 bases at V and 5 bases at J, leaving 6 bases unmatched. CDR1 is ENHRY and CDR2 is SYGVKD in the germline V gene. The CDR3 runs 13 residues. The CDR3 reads CAIHSGTGDTQYF. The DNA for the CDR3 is TGTGCCATCCATAGCGGGACGGGAGATACGCAGTATTTT.

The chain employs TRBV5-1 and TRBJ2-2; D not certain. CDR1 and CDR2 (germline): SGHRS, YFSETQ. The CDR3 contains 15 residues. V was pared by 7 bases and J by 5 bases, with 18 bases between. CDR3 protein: CASHIDARRTGELFF. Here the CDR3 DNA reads TGCGCCAGCCACATTGATGCAAGGAGAACCGGGGAGCTGTTTTTT.